These T cell receptor beta chains were read from a single sample in a study of blood T cells in healthy people across ages. Each CDR3 protein is one row after TCRdb ran MiXCR on the 5' RACE reads. Of around 700,000 distinct CDR3 sequences listed, roughly 25% are singletons. This sample was shared with a second study, whose subject was T cells of mothers and their children.

The specimen was blood. Source of these receptors: a boy aged 10-17 years in good health. Both conserved end residues are part of each CDR3. Each record gives: J gene, V gene, CDR3 protein.

TRBJ2-1 TRBV6-5 CASSYNRADNEQFF
TRBJ2-1 TRBV29-1 CSKRNEYNEQFF
TRBJ2-5 TRBV20-1 CSAPDLGETQYF
TRBJ2-7 TRBV4-2 CASSQLAGDYYEQYF
- TRBV28 CASSPRREQYF
- TRBV20-1 CSARDDGTAYNEQFF
TRBJ2-2 TRBV29-1 CSVGGDAGELFF
- TRBV12-3/TRBV12-4 CASSSTGKQFF
- TRBV5-1 CASSLLRTSGGLSYEQYF
TRBJ2-7 TRBV5-1 CASSLALAGADNHEQYF
TRBJ2-7 TRBV4-1 CASRASPDTSYEQYF
TRBJ2-5 TRBV29-1 CSGEEGLTSGKGETQYF
TRBJ2-3 TRBV27 CASSWLGDDTQYF
TRBJ1-1 TRBV7-2 CASSIYGPNTEAFF
TRBJ1-1 TRBV20-1 CSAGSGQEGAEAFF